This TCR beta chain was found in a study of T cell responses to AZD1222 COVID-19 vaccine. A remark on this clone: The antigen remains undetermined.

Sequencing used immunoSEQ multiplex PCR; TCRdb keeps in-frame clones, though not all of them. In the table there are about 100,000 clones, around 89% of which are singletons. Overall study results and limits: The breadth and depth of Spike-specific TCRs increased once two AZD1222 doses had been given.

The clonotype originates from an adult who received the AZD1222 COVID-19 vaccine. This specimen was peripheral blood, taken 28 days after the second AZD1222 dose.

CDR3 bases: TGCGCCAGCAGCTGGGGACAGGGGAGTCAAGAGACCCAGTACTTC. Its protein is CASSWGQGSQETQYF. The chain carries TRBV5-1 and TRBJ2-5; 10 bases are shared with TRBD1. Germline CDR1 and CDR2: SGHRS and YFSETQ. The CDR3 totals 15 residues. V shed 3 bases and J 2 bases; nucleotides not matched to a gene: 4.